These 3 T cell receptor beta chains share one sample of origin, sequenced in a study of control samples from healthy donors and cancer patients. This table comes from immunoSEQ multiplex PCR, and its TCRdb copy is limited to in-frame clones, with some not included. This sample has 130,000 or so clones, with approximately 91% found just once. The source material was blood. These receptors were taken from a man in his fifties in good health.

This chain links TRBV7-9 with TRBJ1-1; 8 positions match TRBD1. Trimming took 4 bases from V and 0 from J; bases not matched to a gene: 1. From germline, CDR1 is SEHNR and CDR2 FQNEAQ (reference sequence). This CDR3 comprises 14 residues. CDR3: CASSWGQVNTEAFF. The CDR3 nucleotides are TGTGCCAGCAGCTGGGGACAGGTGAACACTGAAGCTTTCTTT.

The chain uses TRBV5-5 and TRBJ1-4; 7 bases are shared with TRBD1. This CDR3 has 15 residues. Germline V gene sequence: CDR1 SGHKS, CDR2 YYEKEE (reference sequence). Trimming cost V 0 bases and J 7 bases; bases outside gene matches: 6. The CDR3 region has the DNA TGTGCCAGCAGCTTGGAGGGGACAGTTGGTGAAAAACTGTTTTTT. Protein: CASSLEGTVGEKLFF.

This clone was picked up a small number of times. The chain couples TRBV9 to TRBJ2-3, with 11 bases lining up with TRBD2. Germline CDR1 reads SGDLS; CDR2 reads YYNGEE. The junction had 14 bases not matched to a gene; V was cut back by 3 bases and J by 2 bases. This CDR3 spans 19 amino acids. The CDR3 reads CASSGRTTLAGGPTDTQYF. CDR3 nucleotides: TGTGCCAGCAGCGGCCGCACGACTCTAGCGGGGGGCCCCACAGATACGCAGTATTTT.